Presented here are 20 T cell receptor beta chains from one specimen sequenced in a study of shared clonotypes between healthy human individuals. Clones were read by immunoSEQ multiplex PCR, and TCRdb kept only the in-frame ones, dropping some. The sample lists 2 million to 2.5 million clones, around 93% occurring once. The sample taken for sequencing was naive CD4+ T cells from PBMCs. Subset specified: CD45RA+ positively selected. The receptors were sampled from a young man in good health. Some clones in this sample may be carry-over from other donors' samples.

CDR3: CASTPPVGYGYTF. CDR3 in DNA: TGTGCCAGCACCCCCCCGGTGGGATATGGCTACACCTTC. The chain recombines TRBV28 with TRBJ1-2; D remains unclear. Per the germline V gene, CDR1 is MDHEN and CDR2 is SYDVKM. V lost 7 bases and J 5 bases, leaving 14 bases between the germline ends. The CDR3 covers 13 residues.

The chain links TRBV28 to TRBJ2-3, with D unresolved. The V and J ends lost 3 bases and 0 bases respectively, with 16 bases between them. Germline-derived CDR1 and CDR2 are MDHEN and SYDVKM. There are 17 residues in the CDR3. In DNA, the CDR3 is TGTGCCAGCAGTTTTCCCTTGTCCGGCACTAGCACAGATACGCAGTATTTT. Translated: CASSFPLSGTSTDTQYF.

The chain has TRBV4-2 and TRBJ2-6; D could derive from TRBD1 or TRBD2 (5 bases each). Germline values: CDR1 LGHNA, CDR2 YNFKEQ. This CDR3 is 20 amino acids long. V was clipped by 3 bases and J by 0 bases, with 21 bases between them. Here the CDR3 reads CASSHGTATPFSSGANVLTF. In DNA, the CDR3 is TGTGCCAGCAGCCACGGGACGGCAACTCCCTTTAGCTCTGGGGCCAACGTCCTGACTTTC.

In its sample, this clone was seen once. The chain links TRBV4-2 to TRBJ2-7, with D possibly matching TRBD2 (5 bases). V lost 1 base, J lost 4 bases, and 11 bases lay in between. This CDR3 has 14 amino acids. The germline V gene has CDR1 LGHNA and CDR2 YNFKEQ. The CDR3 protein is CASSQAGSEYEQYF. CDR3 DNA sequence: TGTGCCAGCAGCCAAGCGGGGAGCGAGTACGAGCAGTACTTC.

This clone has just one count. This rearrangement joins TRBV5-1 to TRBJ2-6, with a weak D call TRBD2 (6 bases). Germline V gene lookup returns CDR1 SGHRS and CDR2 YFSETQ. The germline V and J ends were trimmed by 4 bases and 0 bases, with 17 bases remaining between them. The CDR3 contains 18 residues. In DNA, the CDR3 is TGCGCCAGCAGCCCCTCGGAGGGGATGGCCTCTGGGGCCAACGTCCTGACTTTC. Amino acids: CASSPSEGMASGANVLTF.

The chain couples TRBV5-1 to TRBJ1-5, with D perhaps TRBD1 (6 bases). Germline V gives CDR1 SGHRS, CDR2 YFSETQ. The CDR3 contains 16 residues. V gave up 4 bases and J gave up 6 bases, with 20 bases separating them. DNA of the CDR3: TGCGCCAGCAGCCTGGGTCGTACAGGGTCGGGTCAGCCCCAGCATTTT. This translates into CASSLGRTGSGQPQHF.

The J gene is TRBJ2-7, the V gene TRBV6-1; D is uncertain. Germline V gene data show CDR1 as MNHNS and CDR2 as SASEGT. The CDR3 consists of 11 residues. V was clipped by 4 bases and J by 5 bases, with 6 bases between them. For the CDR3, the DNA is TGTGCCAGCAGTGGGATCCACGAGCAGTACTTC. Protein sequence: CASSGIHEQYF.

The chain joins TRBV11-2 to TRBJ1-5; D is perhaps TRBD1 (6 bases). This CDR3 has 12 amino acids. The germline V gene has CDR1 SGHAT and CDR2 FQNNGV. V lost 8 bases and J 4 bases, leaving 9 bases between the germline ends. The CDR3 nucleotides read TGTGCCAGCGGACAGCTGAATCAGCCCCAGCATTTT. It translates to CASGQLNQPQHF.

The chain joins TRBV5-1 to TRBJ1-2; D gene ambiguous. The CDR3 is 13 amino acids. Trimming took 4 bases from V and 8 from J, leaving 15 bases between them. CDR1 and CDR2 from the germline V gene are SGHRS and YFSETQ. This CDR3 is CASSPESQEGYTF. The CDR3 nucleotides are TGCGCCAGCAGCCCCGAATCCCAGGAGGGCTACACCTTC. Based on the CDR3 plus reference TRBV5-1 and TRBJ1-2, the full variable domain is KAGVTQTPRYLIKTRGQQVTLSCSPISGHRSVSWYQQTPGQGLQFLFEYFSETQRNKGNFPGRFSGRQFSNSRSEMNVSTLELGDSALYLCASSPESQEGYTFGSGTRLTVV.

As for this clone: The identical CDR3 is also encoded by other nucleotide sequences in the sample. The chain is built from TRBV28 and TRBJ2-1; 11 bases map to TRBD2. Trimming removed 4 bases from V and 8 bases from J; junction bases left unmatched: 7. The CDR3 consists of 15 residues. Looked up from germline, CDR1 is MDHEN and CDR2 is SYDVKM. The CDR3 loop reads CASSSPGLAVDEQFF. The CDR3 DNA follows: TGTGCCAGCAGTTCACCGGGACTAGCGGTCGATGAGCAGTTCTTC.

V is TRBV5-1 and J is TRBJ2-7; tentative D call: TRBD2 (7 bases). This CDR3 spans 16 amino acids. In germline, CDR1 is SGHRS, CDR2 YFSETQ. Trimming took off 1 base at V and 4 bases at J, with 18 bases between the two ends. The CDR3 reads CASSLRLQGGDYEQYF. The CDR3 DNA reads as TGCGCCAGCAGCTTGCGGCTACAGGGAGGGGATTACGAGCAGTACTTC.

V and J are TRBV6-1 and TRBJ2-5, with 12 positions matching TRBD1. Germline V gene data show CDR1 as MNHNS and CDR2 as SASEGT. The CDR3 loop spans 14 amino acids. J lost 5 bases, V lost 8 bases, and 6 bases had no gene match. CDR3 bases: TGTGCCAGCGGGGGACAGGGGGCGGGGGAGACCCAGTACTTC. Translating gives CASGGQGAGETQYF.

About this clone: The same CDR3 arises from other DNA sequences in this sample as well. CDR3 residues: CSVGDRGDTEAFF. CDR3 nucleotides: TGCAGCGTTGGGGACAGGGGAGACACTGAAGCTTTCTTT. The chain is built from TRBV29-1 and TRBJ1-1, with 10 bases that match TRBD1. The CDR3 is made up of 13 amino acids. Looked up from germline, CDR1 is SQVTM and CDR2 is ANQGSEA. V lost 4 bases to trimming and J lost 3 bases; unmatched junction nucleotides: 2.

The rearrangement links TRBV19 to TRBJ2-7, with D possibly TRBD1 on 5 matching bases. The V and J ends lost 5 bases and 1 base respectively, with 15 bases between them. Per germline, CDR1 LNHDA and CDR2 SQIVND (reference sequence). The CDR3 has 15 residues. CDR3 nucleotide sequence: TGTGCCAGTAGTTCCGTCGACAGTAGGTCCTACGAGCAGTACTTC. Translated: CASSSVDSRSYEQYF. Based on the CDR3 plus reference TRBV19 and TRBJ2-7, the full variable domain is DGGITQSPKYLFRKEGQNVTLSCEQNLNHDAMYWYRQDPGQGLRLIYYSQIVNDFQKGDIAEGYSVSREKKESFPLTVTSAQKNPTAFYLCASSSVDSRSYEQYFGPGTRLTVT.

The genes are TRBV5-1 and TRBJ2-5, with TRBD1 matching 10 bases. The CDR3 sequence is 16 residues long. V shed 4 bases, J shed 4 bases, and the junction held 10 bases outside the gene matches. Germline CDR1 is SGHRS and CDR2 is YFSETQ. The CDR3 loop is CASSPLPTGGVETQYF. The CDR3 nucleotides are TGCGCCAGCAGCCCTCTACCGACAGGGGGCGTAGAGACCCAGTACTTC. Combining the CDR3 with reference TRBV5-1 and TRBJ2-5 gives the whole variable domain KAGVTQTPRYLIKTRGQQVTLSCSPISGHRSVSWYQQTPGQGLQFLFEYFSETQRNKGNFPGRFSGRQFSNSRSEMNVSTLELGDSALYLCASSPLPTGGVETQYFGPGTRLLVL.

Comments on this clone: Other DNA sequences in this sample translate to the same CDR3. The chain couples TRBV28 to TRBJ2-6; D unresolved. Germline V CDR1 and CDR2: MDHEN, SYDVKM. V was pared by 3 bases and J by 3 bases, with 0 bases between. The CDR3 extends over 12 amino acids. The CDR3 sequence is CASSFGANVLTF. The DNA of the CDR3 is TGTGCCAGCAGTTTTGGGGCCAACGTCCTGACTTTC. The entire variable domain, with the rest obtained from reference TRBV28 and TRBJ2-6, is as follows: DVKVTQSSRYLVKRTGEKVFLECVQDMDHENMFWYRQDPGLGLRLIYFSYDVKMKEKGDIPEGYSVSREKKERFSLILESASTNQTSMYLCASSFGANVLTFGAGSRLTVL.

The CDR3 here is CASSEQGPGTDTQYF. DNA for the CDR3: TGTGCCAGCAGTGAACAGGGCCCTGGCACAGATACGCAGTATTTT. The genes are TRBV2 and TRBJ2-3; D might be TRBD1 (5 bases). V dropped 2 bases and J dropped 1 base, with 10 bases sitting between them. Germline V gives CDR1 SNHLY, CDR2 FYNNEI. This CDR3 has 15 amino acids.

This chain links TRBV4-1 with TRBJ2-7, with D possibly TRBD2 on 5 matching bases. Germline values: CDR1 MGHRA, CDR2 YSYEKL. The V gene lost 1 base and the J gene lost 4 bases, with 11 bases spanning the gap. The length of the CDR3 is 14 residues. CDR3 sequence: CASSQGDYQYEQYF. DNA for the CDR3: TGCGCCAGCAGCCAAGGCGACTACCAATACGAGCAGTACTTC.

V and J are TRBV5-4 and TRBJ2-7; 7 bases align to TRBD2. From germline, CDR1 is SGHNT and CDR2 YYREEE (reference sequence). The V and J ends lost 4 bases and 3 bases, in that order; junction bases with no gene match: 10. The CDR3 totals 15 residues. CDR3 nucleotide sequence: TGTGCCAGCAGCCGGAAGGGCGGGAGAGGCTACGAGCAGTACTTC. Translation: CASSRKGGRGYEQYF.

This clone was picked up a small number of times. Other DNA sequences in the same sample also yield this CDR3. The chain employs TRBV7-9 and TRBJ1-1, with D possibly being TRBD1 (6 bases). Germline V gene lookup returns CDR1 SEHNR and CDR2 FQNEAQ (reference sequence). Trimming pared 5 bases from V and 1 base from J, leaving 8 bases between. This CDR3 region has 13 residues. The CDR3 coding sequence is TGTGCCAGCAGCCTACAGGGGAACACTGAAGCTTTCTTT. Its protein product is CASSLQGNTEAFF.